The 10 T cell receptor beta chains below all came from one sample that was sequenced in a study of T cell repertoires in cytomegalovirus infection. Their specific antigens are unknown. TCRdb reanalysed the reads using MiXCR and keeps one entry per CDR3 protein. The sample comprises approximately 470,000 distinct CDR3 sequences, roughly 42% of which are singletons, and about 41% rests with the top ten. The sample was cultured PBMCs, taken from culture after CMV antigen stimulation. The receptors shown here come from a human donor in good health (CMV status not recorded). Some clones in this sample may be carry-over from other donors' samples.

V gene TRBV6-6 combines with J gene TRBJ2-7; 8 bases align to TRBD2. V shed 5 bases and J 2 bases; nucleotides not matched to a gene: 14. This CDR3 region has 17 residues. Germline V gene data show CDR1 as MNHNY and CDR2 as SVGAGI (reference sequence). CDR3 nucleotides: TGTGCCAGCAGTGACCCGGGGGGAGCGGGGGCGGCCTACGAGCAGTACTTC. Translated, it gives CASSDPGGAGAAYEQYF.

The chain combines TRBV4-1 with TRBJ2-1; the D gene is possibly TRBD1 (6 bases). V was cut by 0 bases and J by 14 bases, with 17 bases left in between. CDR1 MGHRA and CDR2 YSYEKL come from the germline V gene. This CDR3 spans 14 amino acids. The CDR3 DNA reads TGCGCCAGCAGCCAAGATATGTGGCAGGGGATTGAGTTCTTC. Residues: CASSQDMWQGIEFF.

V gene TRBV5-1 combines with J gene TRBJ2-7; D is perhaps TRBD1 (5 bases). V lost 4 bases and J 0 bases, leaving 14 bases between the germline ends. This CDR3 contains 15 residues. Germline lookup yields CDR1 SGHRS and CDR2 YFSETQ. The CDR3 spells CASSISQENSYEQYF. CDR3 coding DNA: TGCGCCAGCAGCATCTCACAGGAGAACTCCTACGAGCAGTACTTC.

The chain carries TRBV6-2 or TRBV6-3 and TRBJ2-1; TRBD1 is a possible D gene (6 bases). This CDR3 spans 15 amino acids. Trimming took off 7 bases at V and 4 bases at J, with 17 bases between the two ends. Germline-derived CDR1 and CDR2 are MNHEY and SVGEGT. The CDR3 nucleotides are TGTGCCAGCATCGATGGGGAAAGGGGGTACAATGAGCAGTTCTTC. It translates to CASIDGERGYNEQFF.

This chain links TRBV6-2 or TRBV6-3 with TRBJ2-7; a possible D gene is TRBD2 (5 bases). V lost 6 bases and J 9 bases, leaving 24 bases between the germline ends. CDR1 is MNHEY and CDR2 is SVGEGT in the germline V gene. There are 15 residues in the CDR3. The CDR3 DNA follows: TGTGCCAGCAGATCATCGGACTCCCTGATGCGGATGCAGTACTTC. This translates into CASRSSDSLMRMQYF.

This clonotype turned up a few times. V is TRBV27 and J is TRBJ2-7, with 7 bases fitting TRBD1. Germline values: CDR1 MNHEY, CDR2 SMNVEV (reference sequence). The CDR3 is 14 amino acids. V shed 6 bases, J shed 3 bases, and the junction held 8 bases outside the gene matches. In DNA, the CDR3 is TGTGCCAGCAGAAGGGGGCAGGGGAGCTACGAGCAGTACTTC. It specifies CASRRGQGSYEQYF.

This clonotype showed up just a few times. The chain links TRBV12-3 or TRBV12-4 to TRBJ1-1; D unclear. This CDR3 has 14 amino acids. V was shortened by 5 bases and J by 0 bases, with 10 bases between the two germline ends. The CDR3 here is CASSDIRMNTEAFF. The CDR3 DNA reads TGTGCCAGCAGTGATATCCGAATGAACACTGAAGCTTTCTTT.

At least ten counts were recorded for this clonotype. CDR3 in amino acids: CASSANRVRNQPQHF. CDR3 nucleotide sequence: TGTGCCAGCAGCGCCAACAGGGTGCGCAATCAGCCCCAGCATTTT. V is TRBV7-8 and J is TRBJ1-5; D possibly corresponds to TRBD1 (6 bases). The germline CDR1 and CDR2 sequences are SGHVS and FQNEAQ. The CDR3 extends over 15 amino acids. Trimming stripped 5 bases from V and 2 bases from J, with 13 bases between. Together with reference TRBV7-8 and TRBJ1-5, the CDR3 gives the full variable domain: GAGVSQSPRYKVAKRGQDVALRCDPISGHVSLFWYQQALGQGPEFLTYFQNEAQLDKSGLPSDRFFAERPEGSVSTLKIQRTQQEDSAVYLCASSANRVRNQPQHFGDGTRLSIL.

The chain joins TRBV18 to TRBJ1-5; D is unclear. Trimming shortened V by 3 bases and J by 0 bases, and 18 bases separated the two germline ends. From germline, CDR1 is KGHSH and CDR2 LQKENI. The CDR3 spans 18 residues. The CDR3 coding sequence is TGTGCCAGCTCACCTTACGCTGTACAAGGGTATAGCAATCAGCCCCAGCATTTT. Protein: CASSPYAVQGYSNQPQHF.

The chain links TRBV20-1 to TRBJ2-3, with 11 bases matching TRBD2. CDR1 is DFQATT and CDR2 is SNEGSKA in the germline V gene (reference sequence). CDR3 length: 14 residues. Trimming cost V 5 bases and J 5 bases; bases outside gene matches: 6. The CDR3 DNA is TGCAGTGCTCGTAGCGGGAGGGCCGGAGATACGCAGTATTTT. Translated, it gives CSARSGRAGDTQYF.